The 20 T cell receptor beta chains below come from one sample, sequenced in a study of T cells in Graves' hyperthyroidism and ophthalmopathy. Amplification yielded TCR beta CDR3 regions, with RNA transcripts as the source. RT-PCR in the first round (using the HTBI primer set) targeted the TCR CDR3. In TCRdb, the multiplex PCR reads were re-called with MiXCR into one record per CDR3 protein. The sample consists of roughly 420,000 distinct CDR3 sequences, more than 15% of them appearing once. The sequenced sample consisted of blood. These receptors were taken from a woman aged 18-29 years with Graves' hyperthyroidism.

The chain links TRBV20-1 to TRBJ1-2, with a tentative D call TRBD1 (5 bases). Germline CDR1 is DFQATT and CDR2 is SNEGSKA (reference sequence). V lost 6 bases and J lost 5, with 22 bases in between. The length of the CDR3 is 15 residues. The CDR3 DNA sequence: TGCAGTGCCACTCCGGACACGCCGAAAGGGTATGGCTACACCTTC. It is translated as CSATPDTPKGYGYTF.

The chain combines TRBV12-3 or TRBV12-4 with TRBJ1-2; D is unresolved. This CDR3 is 14 amino acids long. V lost 6 bases to trimming and J lost 2 bases, with 13 bases between them. The CDR3 reads CASSPYRKNYGYTF. CDR3 coding DNA: TGTGCCAGCAGCCCCTACCGGAAAAACTATGGCTACACCTTC.

In its sample, this clonotype was seen many times. This chain connects TRBV5-1 to TRBJ2-3, with a possible D match to TRBD1 (6 bases). Trimming took off 3 bases at V and 1 base at J, with 9 bases between the two ends. The CDR3 has 14 amino acids. Germline V gene sequence: CDR1 SGHRS, CDR2 YFSETQ. The CDR3 sequence: CASSSGHRTDTQYF. The CDR3 DNA sequence: TGCGCCAGCAGCTCGGGACACCGCACAGATACGCAGTATTTT.

As DNA, the CDR3 is TGTGCCAGCAGCTTATTTGGTCTTGGGTTGGCGGGGGCCAACGTCCTGACTTTC. Translated: CASSLFGLGLAGANVLTF. The chain combines TRBV11-2 with TRBJ2-6; D is unresolved. Germline CDR1 and CDR2: SGHAT and FQNNGV. Trimming shortened V by 2 bases and J by 4 bases, and 18 bases separated the two germline ends. CDR3 size: 18 residues.

This clonotype was picked up a small number of times. This chain connects TRBV19 to TRBJ2-2; D might be TRBD1 or TRBD2, each matching 5 bases. The CDR3 length is 11 residues. Germline values: CDR1 LNHDA, CDR2 SQIVND (reference sequence). V was clipped by 8 bases and J by 13 bases, with 14 bases between them. This chain's CDR3 is CASRDRTGLFF. For the CDR3, the DNA is TGTGCCAGTCGGGACCGAACGGGGCTGTTTTTT.

This clonotype was counted ten times or more. The J gene is TRBJ2-1, the V gene TRBV7-2; no firm D call. The V gene lost 5 bases and the J gene lost 3 bases, with 11 bases spanning the gap. CDR1 and CDR2 from the germline V gene are SGHTA and FQGNSA. The CDR3 runs to 14 residues. The CDR3 nucleotides are TGTGCCAGCAGCCCGCTCCAGGACTACAATGAGCAGTTCTTC. Its translation is CASSPLQDYNEQFF.

This clonotype was observed many times. The rearrangement uses TRBV2 and TRBJ2-1; TRBD2 agrees at 9 bases. The CDR3 is made up of 16 amino acids. Germline values: CDR1 SNHLY, CDR2 FYNNEI. V lost 5 bases, J lost 6 bases, and 11 bases stayed unmatched. DNA for the CDR3: TGTGCCAGCAGTTCGCCGGGACTAGCCCAGACCAATGAGCAGTTCTTC. It codes for CASSSPGLAQTNEQFF.

This clonotype was recorded many times. The chain links TRBV20-1 to TRBJ1-1; no clear D. This CDR3 is built from 14 residues. Germline V gives CDR1 DFQATT, CDR2 SNEGSKA (reference sequence). Trimming pared 5 bases from V and 8 bases from J, leaving 21 bases between. CDR3 amino acids: CSAAKSSGRFEAFF. For the CDR3, the DNA is TGCAGTGCTGCGAAATCCAGCGGGCGATTCGAAGCTTTCTTT.

This clonotype has a count of ten or more. The V gene is TRBV11-2, the J gene TRBJ1-5; 7 bases fit TRBD1. CDR1 SGHAT and CDR2 FQNNGV come from the germline V gene. The CDR3 extends over 14 amino acids. Trimming at V came to 5 bases and at J to 3 bases, leaving 4 bases not matched to a gene. In nucleotides, the CDR3 is TGTGCCAGCAGCCAGACAGGGTACAATCAGCCCCAGCATTTT. Encoded protein: CASSQTGYNQPQHF.

This clonotype appeared a few times. The chain employs TRBV20-1 and TRBJ1-2, with TRBD1 as a possible D gene (6 bases). The CDR3 contains 14 residues. Between the trimmed V and J ends, which lost 6 bases and 8 bases, there was a span of 22 bases. Germline CDR1 is DFQATT and CDR2 is SNEGSKA (reference sequence). The CDR3, as DNA: TGCAGTGCCGAGGGGGGGGGATCCCTCGGGGGCTACACCTTC. Translation gives CSAEGGGSLGGYTF.

This clonotype was picked up a small number of times. V is TRBV5-6 and J is TRBJ1-1; 10 positions agree with TRBD1. This CDR3 spans 15 amino acids. Unmatched junction bases numbered 9, after V lost 5 bases and J lost 5 bases. CDR1 and CDR2 (germline): SGHDT, YYEEEE. CDR3 amino acids: CASRIRMGQGTEAFF. For the CDR3, the DNA is TGTGCCAGCAGGATTAGGATGGGACAGGGGACTGAAGCTTTCTTT.

V is TRBV10-2 and J is TRBJ2-5, with 10 nucleotides matching TRBD2. V trimming: 3 bases; J trimming: 5 bases; junction bases outside the gene matches: 9. CDR1 and CDR2 (germline): WSHSY, SAAADI. The CDR3 runs to 16 residues. In nucleotides, the CDR3 is TGCGCCAGCAGTGAAACTTATAGCGGGGGGTCGGAGACCCAGTACTTC. Its translation is CASSETYSGGSETQYF.

In its sample, this clonotype was seen many times. The chain has TRBV6-6 and TRBJ2-5, with a weak D call TRBD2 (6 bases). The CDR3 contains 14 residues. CDR1 is MNHNY, CDR2 SVGAGI, per germline (reference sequence). Trimming stripped 0 bases from V and 5 bases from J, with 10 bases between. The CDR3 DNA reads as TGTGCCAGCAGTTACTCAAGGGACTCCGAGACCCAGTACTTC. This sequence encodes CASSYSRDSETQYF.

The V gene is TRBV7-2, the J gene TRBJ2-5; D might be TRBD1 (6 bases). Germline V gene lookup returns CDR1 SGHTA and CDR2 FQGNSA. This CDR3 is built from 14 residues. Trimming took 5 bases from V and 2 from J, leaving 12 bases between them. This CDR3 reads CASSPPDRQETQYF. Written as DNA, the CDR3 is TGTGCCAGCAGCCCCCCGGACAGACAAGAGACCCAGTACTTC.

The chain is built from TRBV7-2 and TRBJ1-6, with no clear D. Trimming took 2 bases from V and 8 from J, leaving 7 bases between them. The V gene's germline CDR1 is SGHTA and CDR2 FQGNSA. The CDR3 consists of 13 residues. The CDR3 protein is CASSLYSDSPLHF. DNA of the CDR3: TGTGCCAGCAGCTTATATTCGGATTCACCCCTCCACTTT. Based on the CDR3 plus reference TRBV7-2 and TRBJ1-6, the full variable domain is GAGVSQSPSNKVTEKGKDVELRCDPISGHTALYWYRQSLGQGLEFLIYFQGNSAPDKSGLPSDRFSAERTGGSVSTLTIQRTQQEDSAVYLCASSLYSDSPLHFGNGTRLTVT.

At least ten counts were recorded for this clonotype. V usage is TRBV18 and J usage is TRBJ1-6; D not certain. V shed 3 bases and J shed 9 bases, with 18 bases lying between them. From germline, CDR1 is KGHSH and CDR2 LQKENI. The CDR3 spans 16 residues. CDR3 residues: CASSPYGGTVLSPLHF. The CDR3 DNA sequence: TGTGCCAGCTCACCGTACGGAGGAACCGTACTTTCACCCCTCCACTTT. Filled out from reference TRBV18 and TRBJ1-6, the complete variable domain reads NAGVMQNPRHLVRRRGQEARLRCSPMKGHSHVYWYRQLPEEGLKFMVYLQKENIIDESGMPKERFSAEFPKEGPSILRIQQVVRGDSAAYFCASSPYGGTVLSPLHFGNGTRLTVT.

This clonotype appeared a few times. The CDR3 spells CASSEYEVQETQYF. The CDR3 DNA is TGTGCCAGCAGTGAGTATGAGGTTCAAGAGACCCAGTACTTC. The chain uses TRBV25-1 and TRBJ2-5; D not certain. The length of the CDR3 is 14 residues. V was shortened by 3 bases and J by 2 bases, with 10 bases between the two germline ends. Germline CDR1 is MGHDK and CDR2 is SYGVNS.

This clonotype was recorded at least ten times. The chain links TRBV20-1 to TRBJ2-1, with D perhaps TRBD2 (6 bases). CDR1 is DFQATT, CDR2 SNEGSKA, per germline (reference sequence). The CDR3 loop spans 13 amino acids. The germline V and J ends were trimmed by 3 bases and 3 bases, with 9 bases remaining between them. The CDR3 here is CSASGGVYNEQFF. The DNA for the CDR3 is TGCAGTGCTAGCGGGGGAGTCTACAATGAGCAGTTCTTC.

In its sample, this clonotype was seen many times. The chain couples TRBV28 to TRBJ1-2, with D uncertain. Germline V gene lookup returns CDR1 MDHEN and CDR2 SYDVKM. V shed 4 bases and J shed 7 bases, with 7 bases lying between them. The CDR3 covers 11 residues. CDR3 DNA: TGTGCCAGCAGTTCAGGTGGTGGCTACACCTTC. Its translation is CASSSGGGYTF.

At least ten counts were recorded for this clonotype. This rearrangement joins TRBV12-3 or TRBV12-4 to TRBJ2-7; D could derive from TRBD1 or TRBD2 (6 bases each). The length of the CDR3 is 12 residues. The V end lost 2 bases, the J end lost 6 bases, and 8 bases lay between the germline ends. CDR3 DNA: TGTGCCAGCAGTTTACGGGGGCGCGAGCAGTACTTC. Translated, it gives CASSLRGREQYF.